This TCR beta chain is drawn from a study of blood T cell repertoires in COVID-19. CDR1 is MGHDK, CDR2 SYGVNS, per germline. CDR3 length: 11 amino acids. Trimming stripped 7 bases from V and 7 bases from J, with 8 bases between. Those enrolled, adults aged about 18 to 89 years, came from 25 or so US areas. Donors in Cohort 3 counted as recovered after two negative PCRs, clearance, or symptom resolution. Method: immunoSEQ multiplex PCR; TCRdb's copy keeps in-frame clones and lacks some. The sample lists about 480,000 clones; approximately 90% were seen once. This receptor was obtained from a woman in her forties who had recovered from COVID-19. Material: PBMCs or T cells enriched from blood (not recorded which). J is TRBJ2-1 and V is TRBV25-1; D might be TRBD1 (5 bases). The CDR3: CASKQVNEQFF. CDR3 nucleotides: TGTGCCAGCAAACAGGTGAATGAGCAGTTCTTC. Based on the CDR3 plus reference TRBV25-1 and TRBJ2-1, the full variable domain is EADIYQTPRYLVIGTGKKITLECSQTMGHDKMYWYQQDPGMELHLIHYSYGVNSTEKGDLSSESTVSRIRTEHFPLTLESARPSHTSQYLCASKQVNEQFFGPGTRLTVL.